The text below deals with one T cell receptor (beta chain). This sample was included in a study of control samples from healthy donors and cancer patients. Sequencing was performed with immunoSEQ multiplex PCR; in TCRdb, only in-frame clones are kept and a portion is missing. The sample lists fewer than 200,000 clones; roughly 88% were seen once. Germline assignment: CDR1 SGDLS and CDR2 YYNGEE. The germline V and J ends were trimmed by 2 bases and 3 bases, with 17 bases remaining between them. This CDR3 has 16 residues. The sequencing input was blood. The clonotype was recovered from a woman in her 30s in good health. The chain uses TRBV9 and TRBJ1-1; possible D gene TRBD1, 6 bases. CDR3 in amino acids: CASSVSFGGLDTEAFF. CDR3 nucleotides: TGTGCCAGCAGCGTTTCTTTCGGGGGGCTCGACACTGAAGCTTTCTTT.